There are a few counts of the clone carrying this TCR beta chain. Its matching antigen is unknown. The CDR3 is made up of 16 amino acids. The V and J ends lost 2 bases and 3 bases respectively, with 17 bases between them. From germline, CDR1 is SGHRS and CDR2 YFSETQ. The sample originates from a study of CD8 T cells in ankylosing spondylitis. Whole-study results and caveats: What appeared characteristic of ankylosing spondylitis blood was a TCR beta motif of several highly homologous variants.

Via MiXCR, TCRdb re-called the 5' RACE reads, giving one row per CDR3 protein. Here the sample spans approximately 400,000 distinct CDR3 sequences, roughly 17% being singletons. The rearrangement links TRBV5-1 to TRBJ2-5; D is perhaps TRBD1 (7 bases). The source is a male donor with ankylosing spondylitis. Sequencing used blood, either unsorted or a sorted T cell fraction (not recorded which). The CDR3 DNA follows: TGCGCCAGCAGCTTTAAGACAGGGACTTTCGAAGAGACCCAGTACTTC. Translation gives CASSFKTGTFEETQYF.